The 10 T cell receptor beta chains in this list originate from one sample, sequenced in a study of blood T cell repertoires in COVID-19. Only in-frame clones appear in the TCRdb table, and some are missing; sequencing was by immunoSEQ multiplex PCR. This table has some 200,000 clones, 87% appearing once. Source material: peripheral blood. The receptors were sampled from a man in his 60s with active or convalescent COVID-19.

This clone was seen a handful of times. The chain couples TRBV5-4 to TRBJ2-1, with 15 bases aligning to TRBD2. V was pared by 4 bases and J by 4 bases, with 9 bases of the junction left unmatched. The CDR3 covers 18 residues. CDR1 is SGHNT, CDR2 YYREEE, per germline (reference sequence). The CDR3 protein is CASSIPGLAGGQYNEQFF. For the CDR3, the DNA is TGTGCCAGCAGCATTCCGGGACTAGCGGGGGGCCAATACAATGAGCAGTTCTTC. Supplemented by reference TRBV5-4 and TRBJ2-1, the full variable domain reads ETGVTQSPTHLIKTRGQQVTLRCSSQSGHNTVSWYQQALGQGPQFIFQYYREEENGRGNFPPRFSGLQFPNYSSELNVNALELDDSALYLCASSIPGLAGGQYNEQFFGPGTRLTVL.

The chain's CDR3 is CSVGGRTITDTQYF. DNA for the CDR3: TGCAGCGTTGGAGGGAGAACTATCACAGATACGCAGTATTTT. The V call is TRBV29-1, the J call TRBJ2-3, with D possibly matching TRBD2 (5 bases). The CDR3 totals 14 residues. CDR1 and CDR2 (germline): SQVTM, ANQGSEA. Trimming cost V 4 bases and J 2 bases, with 13 bases left between them.

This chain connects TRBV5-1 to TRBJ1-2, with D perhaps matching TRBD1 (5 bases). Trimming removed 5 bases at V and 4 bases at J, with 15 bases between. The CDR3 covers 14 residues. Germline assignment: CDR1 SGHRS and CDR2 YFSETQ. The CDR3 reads CASRGGGALYGYTF. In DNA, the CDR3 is TGCGCCAGCAGGGGCGGAGGGGCCCTCTATGGCTACACCTTC.

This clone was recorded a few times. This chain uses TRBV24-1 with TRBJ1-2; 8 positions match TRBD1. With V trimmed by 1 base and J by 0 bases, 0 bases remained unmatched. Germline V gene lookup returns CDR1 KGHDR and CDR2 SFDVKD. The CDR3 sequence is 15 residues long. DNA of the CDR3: TGTGCCACCAGTGATTTACAGGGGGCTAACTATGGCTACACCTTC. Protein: CATSDLQGANYGYTF.

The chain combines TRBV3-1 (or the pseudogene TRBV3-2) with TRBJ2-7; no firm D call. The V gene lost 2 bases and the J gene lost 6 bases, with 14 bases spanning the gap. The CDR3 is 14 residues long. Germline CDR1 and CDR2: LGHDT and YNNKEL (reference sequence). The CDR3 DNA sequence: TGTGCCAGCAGCCAACTATTAGATCCTCCCGAGCAGTACTTC. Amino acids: CASSQLLDPPEQYF.

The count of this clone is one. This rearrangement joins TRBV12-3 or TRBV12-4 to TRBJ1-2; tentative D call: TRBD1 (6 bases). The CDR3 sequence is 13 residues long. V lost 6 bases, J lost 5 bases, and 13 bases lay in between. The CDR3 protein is CASRLQGFYGYTF. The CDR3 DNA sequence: TGTGCCAGCAGACTACAGGGTTTTTATGGCTACACCTTC.

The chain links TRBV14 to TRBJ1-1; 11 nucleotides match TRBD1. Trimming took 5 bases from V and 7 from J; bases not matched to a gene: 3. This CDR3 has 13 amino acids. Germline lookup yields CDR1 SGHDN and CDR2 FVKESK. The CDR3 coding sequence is TGTGCCAGCAGCGTCGGGACAGGGGGTGAAGCTTTCTTT. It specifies CASSVGTGGEAFF.

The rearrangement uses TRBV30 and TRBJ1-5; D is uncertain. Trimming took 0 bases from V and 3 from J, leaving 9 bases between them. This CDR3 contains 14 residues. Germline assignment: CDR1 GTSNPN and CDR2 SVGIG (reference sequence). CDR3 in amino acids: CAWSVRSINQPQHF. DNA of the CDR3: TGTGCCTGGAGTGTGAGGTCAATCAATCAGCCCCAGCATTTT.

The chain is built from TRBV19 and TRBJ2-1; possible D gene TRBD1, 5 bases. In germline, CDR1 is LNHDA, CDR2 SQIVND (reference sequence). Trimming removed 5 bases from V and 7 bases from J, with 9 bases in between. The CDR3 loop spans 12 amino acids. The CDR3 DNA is TGTGCCAGTAGTGCCAGGGATAATGAGCAGTTCTTC. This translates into CASSARDNEQFF.

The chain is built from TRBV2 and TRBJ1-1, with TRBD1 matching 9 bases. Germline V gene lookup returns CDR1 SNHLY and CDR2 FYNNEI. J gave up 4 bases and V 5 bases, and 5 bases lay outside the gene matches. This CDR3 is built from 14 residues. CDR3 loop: CASSQQGATTEAFF. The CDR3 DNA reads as TGTGCCAGCAGTCAACAGGGGGCAACCACTGAAGCTTTCTTT.